These T cell receptor beta chains were read from a single sample in a study of cytomegalovirus exposure and HLA in healthy donors. Libraries were prepared by immunoSEQ multiplex PCR; TCRdb keeps only in-frame clonotypes and omits some of them. The table has roughly 180,000 clones, more than 60% seen once. Sequenced sample: PBMCs. Source of these receptors: a man aged 18 to 35 in good health and CMV-seronegative. Both conserved end residues are part of each CDR3. A D gene is named only where the DNA matches it firmly. Size tells how often a clone was seen (once, few, many) or the class of an expanded clone, and some rows leave it out.

j_gene | v_gene | d_gene | abundance | CDR3aa | CDR3nt
TRBJ2-3 | TRBV7-3 | - | - | CASSLTGGSTDTQYF | TGTGCCAGCAGCTTAACGGGGGGTAGCACAGATACGCAGTATTTT
TRBJ1-2 | TRBV4-1 | TRBD1 | - | CASSQGTGINGYTF | TGCGCCAGCAGCCAAGGGACAGGGATCAATGGCTACACCTTC
TRBJ2-5 | TRBV7-2 | - | - | CASSPLKGARARETQYF | TGTGCCAGCAGCCCATTAAAAGGGGCCCGAGCCAGGGAGACCCAGTACTTC
TRBJ1-6 | TRBV6-1 | - | once | CASSEHSSDNSPLHF | TGTGCCAGCAGTGAACACAGCTCAGATAATTCACCCCTCCACTTT
TRBJ2-3 | TRBV7-2 | - | - | CASSSQGLRTDTQYF | TGTGCCAGCAGCTCCCAGGGACTCCGCACAGATACGCAGTATTTT
TRBJ1-2 | TRBV6-1 | - | - | CASSEALRRAVPIYGYTF | TGTGCCAGCAGTGAAGCCCTCCGGAGGGCAGTTCCAATCTATGGCTACACCTTC
TRBJ2-1 | TRBV18 | TRBD1 | once | CASSPDRLAYNEQFF | TGTGCCAGCTCACCGGACAGGCTTGCTTACAATGAGCAGTTCTTC
TRBJ2-3 | TRBV5-1 | - | - | CASSFPDSTDTQYF | TGCGCCAGCAGCTTTCCAGATAGCACAGATACGCAGTATTTT
TRBJ2-1 | TRBV5-4 | TRBD2 | few | CASSSRTSPGVNEQFF | TGTGCCAGCAGCTCCCGGACTAGCCCGGGGGTTAATGAGCAGTTCTTC
TRBJ2-7 | TRBV11-3 | TRBD2 | once | CASSFPGERGTYEQYF | TGTGCCAGCAGCTTCCCCGGAGAGCGGGGTACCTACGAGCAGTACTTC
TRBJ2-7 | TRBV7-9 | TRBD2 | few | CASSLGGTSGKF | TGTGCCAGCAGCCTAGGGGGGACTAGCGGGAAATTC
TRBJ2-1 | TRBV15 | TRBD1 | - | CATSRRTGVYEQFF | TGTGCCACCAGCAGGCGGACAGGGGTTTATGAGCAGTTCTTC
TRBJ2-1 | TRBV7-2 | TRBD2 | once | CASSRTSGGWSYNEQFF | TGTGCCAGCAGCCGGACTAGCGGGGGGTGGTCCTACAATGAGCAGTTCTTC
TRBJ1-1 | TRBV6-6 | - | - | CASRVGGATEAFF | TGTGCCAGCAGAGTGGGGGGGGCCACTGAAGCTTTCTTT
TRBJ2-5 | TRBV29-1 | - | - | CSVVSRPSAETQYF | TGCAGCGTTGTCTCGCGACCCAGCGCAGAGACCCAGTACTTC
TRBJ1-1 | TRBV5-1 | - | - | CASSLDGAYTEAFF | TGCGCCAGCAGCTTGGATGGAGCGTACACTGAAGCTTTCTTT
TRBJ2-7 | TRBV30 | - | - | CACGKQGPLGGEQYF | TGTGCCTGCGGCAAGCAAGGACCGCTCGGGGGTGAGCAGTACTTC
TRBJ2-7 | TRBV27 | TRBD2 | once | CASSLKPSGSGYEQYF | TGTGCCAGCAGTCTAAAACCTAGCGGGAGTGGGTACGAGCAGTACTTC
TRBJ2-7 | TRBV2 | - | - | CASSGGYEQYF | TGTGCCAGCAGTGGCGGATACGAGCAGTACTTC
TRBJ2-5 | TRBV7-9 | TRBD2 | - | CASSPASGQETQYF | TGTGCCAGCAGCCCCGCTAGCGGCCAAGAGACCCAGTACTTC
TRBJ2-7 | TRBV13 | - | few | CASSLAGENYEQYF | TGTGCCAGCAGCTTAGCGGGGGAGAACTACGAGCAGTACTTC
TRBJ2-5 | TRBV4-2 | - | - | CASSHLPGEETQYF | TGTGCCAGCAGCCACCTCCCCGGGGAAGAGACCCAGTACTTC